What follows is one T cell receptor (beta chain) and its context. Antigen specificity is unknown. The data stem from a study of T cell responses to AZD1222 COVID-19 vaccine. Here immunoSEQ multiplex PCR was the method, and the copy in TCRdb shows in-frame clones only, minus some. The data contain around 87,000 clones, around 91% of them singletons. Findings and caveats of the study: White British people made up most donors, females outnumbered males, and clonal diversity was possibly underestimated.

Trimming took off 0 bases at V and 3 bases at J, with 11 bases between the two ends. There are 16 residues in the CDR3. Germline CDR1 LNHNV, CDR2 YYDKDF (reference sequence). The material sequenced was peripheral blood, taken 28 days after the second AZD1222 dose. The rearrangement links TRBV15 to TRBJ1-4; D not certain. The sequence was collected from an adult who received the AZD1222 COVID-19 vaccine. The chain's CDR3 is CATSRETAEANEKLFF. The CDR3 DNA reads as TGTGCCACCAGCAGAGAAACGGCGGAAGCTAATGAAAAACTGTTTTTT.